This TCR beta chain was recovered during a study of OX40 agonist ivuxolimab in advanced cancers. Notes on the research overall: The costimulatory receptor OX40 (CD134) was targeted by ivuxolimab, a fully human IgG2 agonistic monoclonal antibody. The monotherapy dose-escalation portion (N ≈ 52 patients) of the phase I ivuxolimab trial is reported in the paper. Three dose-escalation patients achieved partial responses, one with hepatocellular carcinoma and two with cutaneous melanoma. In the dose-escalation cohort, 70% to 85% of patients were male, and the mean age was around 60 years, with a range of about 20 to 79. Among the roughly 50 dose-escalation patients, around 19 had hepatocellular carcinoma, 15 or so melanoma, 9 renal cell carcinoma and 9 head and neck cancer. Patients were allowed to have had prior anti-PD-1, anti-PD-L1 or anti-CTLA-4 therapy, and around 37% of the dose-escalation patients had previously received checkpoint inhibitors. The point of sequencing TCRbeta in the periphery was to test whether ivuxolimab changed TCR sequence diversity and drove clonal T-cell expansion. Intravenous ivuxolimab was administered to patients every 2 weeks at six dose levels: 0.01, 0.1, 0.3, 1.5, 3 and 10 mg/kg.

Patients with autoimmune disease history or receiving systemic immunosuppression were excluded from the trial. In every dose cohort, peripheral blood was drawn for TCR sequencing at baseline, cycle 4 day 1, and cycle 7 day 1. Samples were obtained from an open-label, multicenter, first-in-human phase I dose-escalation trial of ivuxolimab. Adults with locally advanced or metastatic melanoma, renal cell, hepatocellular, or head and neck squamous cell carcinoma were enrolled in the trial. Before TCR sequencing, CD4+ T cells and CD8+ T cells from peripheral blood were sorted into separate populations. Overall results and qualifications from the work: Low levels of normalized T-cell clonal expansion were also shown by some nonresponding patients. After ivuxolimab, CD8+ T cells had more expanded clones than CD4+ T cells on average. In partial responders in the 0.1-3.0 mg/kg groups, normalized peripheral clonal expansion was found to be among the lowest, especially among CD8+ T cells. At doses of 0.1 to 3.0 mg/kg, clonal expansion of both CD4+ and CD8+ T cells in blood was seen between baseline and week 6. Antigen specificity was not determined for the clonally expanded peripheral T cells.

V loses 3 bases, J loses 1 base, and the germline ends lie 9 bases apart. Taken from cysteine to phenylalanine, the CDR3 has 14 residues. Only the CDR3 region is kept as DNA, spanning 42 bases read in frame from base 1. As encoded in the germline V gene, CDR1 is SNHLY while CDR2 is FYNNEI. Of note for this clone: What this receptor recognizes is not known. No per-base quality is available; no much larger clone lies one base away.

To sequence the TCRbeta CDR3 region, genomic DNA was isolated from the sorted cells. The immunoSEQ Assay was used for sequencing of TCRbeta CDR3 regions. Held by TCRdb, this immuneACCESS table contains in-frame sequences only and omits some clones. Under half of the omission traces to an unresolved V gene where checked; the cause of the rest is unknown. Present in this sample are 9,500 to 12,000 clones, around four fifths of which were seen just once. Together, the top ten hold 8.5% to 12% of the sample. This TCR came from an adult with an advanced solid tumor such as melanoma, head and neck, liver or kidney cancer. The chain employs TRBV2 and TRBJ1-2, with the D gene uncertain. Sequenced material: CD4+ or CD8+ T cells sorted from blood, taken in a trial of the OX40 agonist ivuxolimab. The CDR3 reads CASSDGEINYGYTF. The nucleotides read TGTGCCAGCAGTGACGGGGAAATTAACTATGGCTACACCTTC.